This TCR beta chain was captured in a study of blood T cells in healthy people across ages (dated by TCRdb to between 2015 and 2016). Background for the entire study: In model experiments, template switching captured about one uniquely barcoded TCR beta cDNA molecule for every two T cells. Age-related changes in TCR beta repertoire diversity were measured in the study by deep sequencing normalized with unique cDNA molecular identifiers. To avoid experimental bias, donors of different ages were distributed randomly across sequencing lanes. Using the same blood draw, the study looked at two additional independent replicas of 1 million unique cDNA reads for two donors, one aged 18 to 30 and the other aged 80 or older. The donors were split into four age groups: young (average around 15 years), middle-aged (39), aged (approximately 59) and long-lived (about 74).

V is cut by 1 base and J by 8 bases, and the space between the germline ends is 20 bases. The CDR3 starts with the cysteine, ends with the phenylalanine, and has 15 residues. This entry keeps only the CDR3 DNA: 45 bases, framed from base 1. Reading the germline V gene gives CDR1 SQVTM and CDR2 ANQGSEA. The full study reports these points: Total diversity estimates from one million sequenced T cells were considered lower bounds and underestimates. A strong correlation was found between observed TCR beta diversity and the percentage of naive T cells measured by flow cytometry. As age increased, observed TCR beta diversity per million T cells dropped in a roughly linear way, and a significant reduction was already evident by age 40. Bulk unsorted PBMC profiling prevented conclusive comparison of naive and antigen-experienced compartments. Donor CMV infection status was unknown, potentially confounding age-related changes in expanded clonotypes. Compared with the aged group, more naive CD4+ T cells, fewer expanded clones and increased TCR diversity were shown by the long-lived group, suggesting age selection.

Library construction relied on 5' RACE. The second PCR ran for about 6 to 11 cycles and used a J-beta primer mix along with a sample-barcoded 5' primer. Each TCR beta cDNA molecule received a unique molecular identifier from a template-switch 5' adaptor carrying 12 random nucleotides. At least 2.5 million CDR3-containing paired-end reads were obtained from each sample. First-strand cDNA synthesis was performed from all RNA using the Mint cDNA synthesis kit, with priming by a TRBC-specific oligonucleotide. Following uracil-DNA glycosylase treatment, all cDNA underwent a first 18-cycle PCR with the universal primers M1SS and BC2_uni_R. From the authors' description of their analysis: For normalization, 1 million high-quality reads were randomly selected from each sample, with every read carrying a distinct molecular identifier. Instead of being binned into consensus sequences, reads with shared molecular identifiers were discarded. MiTCR, with a Q25 quality threshold and the strictest error-elimination algorithm, was used for CDR3 identification, clonotype clustering and error correction. A nonparametric unseen species model with Euler transformation was used to estimate lower-bound total TCR beta diversity. The public reads were run again by TCRdb, first through fastp at Q25 and then through MiXCR, and only productive beta chains were kept. CDR3 protein duplicates are merged, each entry listing the most common genes and DNA. The V and J calls and clone size are TCRdb's, not the authors'. The sample table lists over 1,500,000 distinct CDR3 sequences, about two fifths of them with a count of one. The ten largest clones capture under 30% of the sample.

The donors were 40 or so Caucasian individuals from Russia, aged 6 to 90 years, who were systemically healthy. Each donor gave approximately 9.4 milliliters of peripheral blood, drawn into EDTA-treated Vacutainer tubes. PBMCs were isolated by Ficoll-Paque density-gradient centrifugation, with at least 6 million obtained per sample. Trizol reagent was used to extract total RNA from the PBMCs, yielding at least 5 micrograms per sample. Naive CD45RAhigh/CD27high T cell percentages were measured by flow cytometry on a PBMC aliquot from every donor. This clonotype has more than one count but fewer than ten. What this receptor recognizes is not known. No base-level quality is on record; no much larger clone is a single base apart.

The sequencing input was blood. The rearranged segments are TRBV29-1 and TRBJ1-2; a weak D assignment points to TRBD1 (5 bases agree). This sequence was found in a human donor in good health. The base sequence is TGCAGCGTTGAAGGTGACAGAACTATGCCCCTGGGCTACACCTTC. Its protein product is CSVEGDRTMPLGYTF.